The clone carrying this T cell receptor beta chain was found many times. This specimen belongs to a study of T-cell reconstitution after alpha-beta-depleted transplantation in children. Germline CDR1 reads SGHAT; CDR2 reads FQNNGV. The CDR3 has 15 residues. Unmatched junction bases numbered 7, after V lost 8 bases and J lost 2 bases. Unique molecular identifiers tagged the TCRbeta library. TCRdb reanalysed the PCR reads using MiXCR and keeps one entry per CDR3 protein. The sample yields hundreds of thousands of distinct CDR3 sequences, approximately 16% seen once. This receptor was obtained from a human donor who donated a stem cell graft to a child with acute lymphoblastic leukemia. The sample in question was PBMCs from the stem cell graft donor, obtained from the stem cell graft. This sequence joins TRBV11-2 and TRBJ2-1, with 9 positions matching TRBD2. The CDR3 nucleotides are TGTGCCAGCGGACGGATAGCGGGAGCCTACAATGAGCAGTTCTTC. Protein product: CASGRIAGAYNEQFF.